One and the same sample provided the 30 T cell receptor beta chains below, sequenced in a study of blood T cell repertoires in COVID-19. Clones were read by immunoSEQ multiplex PCR, and TCRdb kept only the in-frame ones, dropping some. There are roughly 220,000 clones in the sample; roughly four fifths occur only once, and 3% to 3.5% lies in the top ten. Specimen: peripheral blood. The receptors were sampled from a woman in her thirties who had recovered from COVID-19.

The chain links TRBV28 to TRBJ1-5, with TRBD1 identical over 7 bases. Germline assignment: CDR1 MDHEN and CDR2 SYDVKM. This CDR3 comprises 17 residues. J lost 4 bases, V lost 2 bases, and 11 bases had no gene match. Written as DNA, the CDR3 is TGTGCCAGCAGTTTACATTTCGGGACAGTGGGTAATCAGCCCCAGCATTTT. Translation gives CASSLHFGTVGNQPQHF.

V and J are TRBV9 and TRBJ1-5; tentatively, D is TRBD1 (5 bases). CDR3 size: 15 residues. The V and J ends lost 2 bases and 4 bases respectively, with 13 bases between them. Germline-derived CDR1 and CDR2 are SGDLS and YYNGEE. CDR3 in amino acids: CASSVTGVRNQPQHF. The CDR3 region has the DNA TGTGCCAGCAGCGTGACGGGGGTTAGGAATCAGCCCCAGCATTTT.

The rearrangement uses TRBV6-2 or TRBV6-3 and TRBJ2-7, with TRBD1 as a possible D gene (7 bases). Per germline, CDR1 MNHEY and CDR2 SVGEGT. This CDR3 comprises 18 residues. V shed 2 bases and J shed 0 bases, with 20 bases lying between them. The chain's CDR3 is CASSYPSQAGQSSYEQYF. The CDR3 region has the DNA TGTGCCAGCAGTTACCCCTCCCAGGCGGGACAGAGCTCCTACGAGCAGTACTTC.

This clone was counted between two and nine times. J is TRBJ2-7 and V is TRBV6-5; D is perhaps TRBD2 (6 bases). Trimming cost V 2 bases and J 0 bases, with 11 bases left between them. CDR3 length equals 15 residues. Germline CDR1 reads MNHEY; CDR2 reads SVGAGI. This chain's CDR3 is CASSYISGSSYEQYF. Written as DNA, the CDR3 is TGTGCCAGCAGTTACATCAGCGGGTCCTCCTACGAGCAGTACTTC.

J is TRBJ2-7 and V is TRBV7-2, with TRBD2 matching 11 bases. The CDR3 has 17 amino acids. Germline V gene lookup returns CDR1 SGHTA and CDR2 FQGNSA. After removal of 4 bases from V and 3 bases from J, the junction contained 11 bases not matched to a gene. CDR3 nucleotide sequence: TGTGCCAGCAGCTCCTTCCTAGCGGGAGGTCCCTACTACGAGCAGTACTTC. Translating gives CASSSFLAGGPYYEQYF. The complete variable domain, with remaining parts taken from reference TRBV7-2 and TRBJ2-7, reads GAGVSQSPSNKVTEKGKDVELRCDPISGHTALYWYRQSLGQGLEFLIYFQGNSAPDKSGLPSDRFSAERTGGSVSTLTIQRTQQEDSAVYLCASSSFLAGGPYYEQYFGPGTRLTVT.

This clone was observed a single time. The chain has TRBV27 and TRBJ2-7, with TRBD1 matching 7 bases. This CDR3 is 15 amino acids long. CDR1 MNHEY and CDR2 SMNVEV come from the germline V gene (reference sequence). J gave up 6 bases and V 7 bases, and 15 bases lay outside the gene matches. The CDR3 DNA reads as TGTGCCAGCACCTCCCGACCGACAGGGAGTGCCGAGCAGTACTTC. Translating it yields CASTSRPTGSAEQYF.

The gene calls are TRBV27 and TRBJ2-1, with D possibly TRBD2 on 5 matching bases. Trimming removed 1 base at V and 4 bases at J, with 14 bases between. Germline CDR1 MNHEY, CDR2 SMNVEV (reference sequence). The CDR3 spans 16 residues. The CDR3 DNA is TGTGCCAGCAGTTTATACTCCGGGATGGGGTACAATGAGCAGTTCTTC. Protein: CASSLYSGMGYNEQFF.

In DNA, the CDR3 is TGTGCCAGCAGCTTGGATAGGAGGGATGGCTACACCTTC. Translated, it gives CASSLDRRDGYTF. The chain joins TRBV5-4 to TRBJ1-2, with D uncertain. CDR3 length: 13 amino acids. Deletions cut 0 bases from V and 6 bases from J, with 9 bases between. Germline V gives CDR1 SGHNT, CDR2 YYREEE (reference sequence).

This chain uses TRBV5-1 with TRBJ2-3; 11 bases are a match to TRBD2. Germline assignment: CDR1 SGHRS and CDR2 YFSETQ. With V trimmed by 4 bases and J by 6 bases, 7 bases remained unmatched. This CDR3 has 15 amino acids. CDR3 DNA sequence: TGCGCCAGCAGCCATGGGGGACTAGCGGACGATACGCAGTATTTT. The encoded protein is CASSHGGLADDTQYF.

This chain uses TRBV30 with TRBJ1-3; no clear D gene. Germline V gene data show CDR1 as GTSNPN and CDR2 as SVGIG (reference sequence). The CDR3 is made up of 12 amino acids. Trimming pared 6 bases from V and 0 bases from J, leaving 6 bases between. The CDR3 nucleotides are TGTGCCTGCACGGTCTCTGGAAACACCATATATTTT. As protein: CACTVSGNTIYF. Filled out from reference TRBV30 and TRBJ1-3, the complete variable domain reads SQTIHQWPATLVQPVGSPLSLECTVEGTSNPNLYWYRQAAGRGLQLLFYSVGIGQISSEVPQNLSASRPQDRQFILSSKKLLLSDSGFYLCACTVSGNTIYFGEGSWLTVV.

There are a few counts of this clone. The chain has TRBV2 and TRBJ1-3; 7 nucleotides align to TRBD1. The junction had 3 bases not matched to a gene; V was cut back by 7 bases and J by 0 bases. CDR1 is SNHLY, CDR2 FYNNEI, per germline. The CDR3 is 14 amino acids. CDR3 DNA sequence: TGTGCCAGCAAAGGGGGCGACTCTGGAAACACCATATATTTT. Translating gives CASKGGDSGNTIYF.

The chain recombines TRBV11-1 with TRBJ2-1, with 11 bases matching TRBD2. With V trimmed by 5 bases and J by 12 bases, 15 bases remained unmatched. The CDR3 consists of 16 residues. Germline CDR1 reads SGHAT; CDR2 reads FQDESV (reference sequence). CDR3 sequence reads: CASSPMISLAGVSQFF. The CDR3 nucleotides read TGTGCCAGCAGCCCGATGATATCACTAGCGGGAGTTTCGCAGTTCTTC.

The chain uses TRBV2 and TRBJ2-3; tentative D call: TRBD2 (5 bases). Trimming stripped 9 bases from V and 2 bases from J, with 9 bases between. Looked up from germline, CDR1 is SNHLY and CDR2 is FYNNEI. The CDR3 extends over 12 amino acids. The CDR3 spells CARERFTDTQYF. For the CDR3, the DNA is TGTGCCAGAGAGCGGTTCACAGATACGCAGTATTTT.

The rearrangement links TRBV27 to TRBJ2-2, with D tentatively TRBD2 (5 bases). Trimming removed 5 bases from V and 7 bases from J, with 14 bases in between. Germline V lookup: CDR1 MNHEY, CDR2 SMNVEV (reference sequence). The CDR3 totals 14 residues. DNA for the CDR3: TGTGCCAGCAGTGAGTTGAGGGTCAGCGGGGAGCTGTTTTTT. Amino acid sequence: CASSELRVSGELFF.

The chain combines TRBV30 with TRBJ1-6; 8 bases match TRBD1. This CDR3 is 15 amino acids long. The germline V gene encodes CDR1 GTSNPN and CDR2 SVGIG (reference sequence). V gave up 2 bases and J gave up 6 bases; unmatched junction bases: 6. The CDR3 loop is CAWSHPDRGNSPLHF. CDR3 sequence (DNA): TGTGCCTGGAGTCACCCAGACAGGGGTAATTCACCCCTCCACTTT. The full variable domain, completed using reference TRBV30 and TRBJ1-6, is SQTIHQWPATLVQPVGSPLSLECTVEGTSNPNLYWYRQAAGRGLQLLFYSVGIGQISSEVPQNLSASRPQDRQFILSSKKLLLSDSGFYLCAWSHPDRGNSPLHFGNGTRLTVT.

Remarks on this clone: The same CDR3 arises from other DNA sequences in this sample as well. The chain employs TRBV5-6 and TRBJ1-4; 8 bases line up with TRBD1. Germline V lookup: CDR1 SGHDT, CDR2 YYEEEE. J gave up 8 bases and V 2 bases, and 5 bases lay outside the gene matches. This CDR3 spans 14 amino acids. The CDR3 region is CASSFGQGGEKLFF. Here the CDR3 DNA reads TGTGCCAGCAGCTTCGGACAGGGAGGGGAAAAACTGTTTTTT.

This clone was counted a single time. The chain links TRBV28 to TRBJ2-2; 10 nucleotides align to TRBD2. The CDR3 runs 18 residues. Unmatched junction bases numbered 11, after V lost 0 bases and J lost 7 bases. CDR1 is MDHEN and CDR2 is SYDVKM in the germline V gene. The CDR3 DNA reads as TGTGCCAGCAGTTTATGGTTCTCTAGCGGGAGTAGTAACGGGGAGCTGTTTTTT. The encoded protein is CASSLWFSSGSSNGELFF. The full variable domain, rest sourced from reference TRBV28 and TRBJ2-2, is DVKVTQSSRYLVKRTGEKVFLECVQDMDHENMFWYRQDPGLGLRLIYFSYDVKMKEKGDIPEGYSVSREKKERFSLILESASTNQTSMYLCASSLWFSSGSSNGELFFGEGSRLTVL.

The V and J genes are TRBV27 and TRBJ2-7, with 8 bases matching TRBD1. The junction had 7 bases not matched to a gene; V was cut back by 7 bases and J by 2 bases. Looked up from germline, CDR1 is MNHEY and CDR2 is SMNVEV (reference sequence). The CDR3 spans 14 residues. Here the CDR3 reads CASTDRGPTYEQYF. The CDR3, as DNA: TGTGCCAGCACTGACAGGGGTCCCACCTACGAGCAGTACTTC.

This sequence joins TRBV6-5 and TRBJ1-1, with a tentative D call TRBD1 (6 bases). Germline CDR1 reads MNHEY; CDR2 reads SVGAGI. The CDR3 is 11 residues long. V gave up 6 bases and J gave up 8 bases, with 10 bases separating them. This CDR3 is CASSYDREAFF. For the CDR3, the DNA is TGTGCCAGCAGCTATGACAGGGAAGCTTTCTTT.

The J gene is TRBJ1-4, the V gene TRBV30; 8 bases are shared with TRBD1. Trimming took 7 bases from V and 4 from J; bases not matched to a gene: 5. The CDR3 extends over 13 amino acids. Germline V gene sequence: CDR1 GTSNPN, CDR2 SVGIG (reference sequence). As DNA, the CDR3 is TGTGCCTTGCTGGGACAGGTTAATGAAAAACTGTTTTTT. Translated, it gives CALLGQVNEKLFF.

This chain links TRBV24-1 with TRBJ1-2, with D hard to call. This CDR3 has 16 residues. V lost 2 bases and J lost 7, with 19 bases in between. CDR1 is KGHDR and CDR2 is SFDVKD in the germline V gene. CDR3 bases: TGTGCCACCAGTGATTCCTCTCCGGCAGGTCTTTTTGGCTACACCTTC. It is translated as CATSDSSPAGLFGYTF.

V gene TRBV28 combines with J gene TRBJ2-2; a possible D gene is TRBD2 (5 bases). V gave up 1 base and J gave up 0 bases, with 12 bases separating them. The CDR3 loop spans 17 amino acids. In germline, CDR1 is MDHEN, CDR2 SYDVKM. The CDR3 reads CASSLFRGISNTGELFF. As DNA, the CDR3 is TGTGCCAGCAGTTTATTCCGGGGAATCTCGAACACCGGGGAGCTGTTTTTT.

The V and J genes are TRBV5-6 and TRBJ1-2; D not resolved. V lost 2 bases and J 0 bases, leaving 11 bases between the germline ends. This CDR3 has 15 amino acids. CDR1 SGHDT and CDR2 YYEEEE come from the germline V gene. As DNA, the CDR3 is TGTGCCAGCAGCTTTTCAATGAGCTCTAACTATGGCTACACCTTC. It translates to CASSFSMSSNYGYTF.

V is TRBV5-1 and J is TRBJ2-2, with 7 bases matching TRBD2. This CDR3 comprises 17 residues. Germline V gene data show CDR1 as SGHRS and CDR2 as YFSETQ. V lost 0 bases to trimming and J lost 0 bases; unmatched junction nucleotides: 5. The CDR3 reads CASSLAGAGANTGELFF. The CDR3 coding sequence is TGCGCCAGCAGCTTGGCCGGCGCGGGGGCGAACACCGGGGAGCTGTTTTTT.

The CDR3 region has the DNA TGTGCCAGCAGGGGGGGACCAGCGGAGTACACAGATACGCAGTATTTT. Translating gives CASRGGPAEYTDTQYF. The rearrangement links TRBV11-2 to TRBJ2-3, with D possibly matching TRBD2 (6 bases). The V gene's germline CDR1 is SGHAT and CDR2 FQNNGV. V gave up 6 bases and J gave up 2 bases, with 18 bases separating them. This CDR3 spans 16 amino acids.

This clone was recorded once. The chain carries TRBV6-2 or TRBV6-3 and TRBJ2-4; 14 bases line up with TRBD2. V lost 0 bases, J lost 1 base, and 8 bases stayed unmatched. This CDR3 is 20 amino acids long. Per germline, CDR1 MNHEY and CDR2 SVGEGT. This chain's CDR3 is CASSYSATSGRALAKNIQYF. DNA of the CDR3: TGTGCCAGCAGTTACTCCGCGACTAGCGGGAGGGCCCTGGCCAAAAACATTCAGTACTTC.

The chain is built from TRBV5-1 and TRBJ1-4; no definite D call. In germline, CDR1 is SGHRS, CDR2 YFSETQ. V was clipped by 0 bases and J by 8 bases, with 11 bases between them. The CDR3 runs 14 residues. The CDR3 here is CASSLGREGEKLFF. The CDR3 coding sequence is TGCGCCAGCAGCTTGGGGAGGGAAGGGGAAAAACTGTTTTTT.

The V gene is TRBV7-2, the J gene TRBJ1-1; a weak D match, TRBD1 (5 bases). The germline V gene encodes CDR1 SGHTA and CDR2 FQGNSA. The CDR3 is 15 amino acids. V gave up 9 bases and J gave up 3 bases, with 20 bases separating them. In DNA, the CDR3 is TGTGCCAGTTTGCTCCAGGGATCGGGCCACACTGAAGCTTTCTTT. This encodes CASLLQGSGHTEAFF.

This clone was counted once. This sequence joins TRBV6-5 and TRBJ1-5; D is unresolved. The CDR3 totals 14 residues. The V and J ends lost 0 bases and 6 bases respectively, with 9 bases between them. Germline CDR1 and CDR2: MNHEY and SVGAGI. The CDR3 protein is CASSYSLGSQPQHF. The CDR3 nucleotides read TGTGCCAGCAGTTACTCGCTAGGGAGTCAGCCCCAGCATTTT.

The J gene is TRBJ1-2, the V gene TRBV6-5; TRBD1 agrees at 8 bases. This CDR3 region has 13 residues. The V and J ends lost 6 bases and 6 bases, in that order; junction bases with no gene match: 6. Germline values: CDR1 MNHEY, CDR2 SVGAGI. CDR3 sequence (DNA): TGTGCCAGCAGACCGCAGGGGGCGAATGGCTACACCTTC. Encoded protein: CASRPQGANGYTF.